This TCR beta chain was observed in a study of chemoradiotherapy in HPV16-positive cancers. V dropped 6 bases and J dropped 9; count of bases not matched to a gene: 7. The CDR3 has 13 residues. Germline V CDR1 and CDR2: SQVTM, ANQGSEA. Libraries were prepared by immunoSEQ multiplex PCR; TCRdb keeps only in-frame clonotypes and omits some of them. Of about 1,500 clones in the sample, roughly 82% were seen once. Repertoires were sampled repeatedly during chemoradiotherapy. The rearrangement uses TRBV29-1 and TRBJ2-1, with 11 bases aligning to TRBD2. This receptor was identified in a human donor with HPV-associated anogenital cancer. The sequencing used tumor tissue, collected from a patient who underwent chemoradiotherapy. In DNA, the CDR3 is TGCAGCGTGGTCGGACTAGCGGGCGGTGAGCAGTTCTTC. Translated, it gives CSVVGLAGGEQFF.